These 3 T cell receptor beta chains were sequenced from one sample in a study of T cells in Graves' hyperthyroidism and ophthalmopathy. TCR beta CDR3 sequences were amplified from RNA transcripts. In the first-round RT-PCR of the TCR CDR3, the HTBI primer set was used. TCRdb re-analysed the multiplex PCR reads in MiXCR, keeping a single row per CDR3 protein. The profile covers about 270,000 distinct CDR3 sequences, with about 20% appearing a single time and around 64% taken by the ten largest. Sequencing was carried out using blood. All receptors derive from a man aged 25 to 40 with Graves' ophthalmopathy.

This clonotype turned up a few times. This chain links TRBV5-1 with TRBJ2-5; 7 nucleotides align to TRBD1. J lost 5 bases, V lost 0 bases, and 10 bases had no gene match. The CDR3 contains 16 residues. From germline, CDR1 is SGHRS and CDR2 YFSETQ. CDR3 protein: CASSLAGTVDRETQYF. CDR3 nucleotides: TGCGCCAGCAGCTTGGCAGGGACAGTCGATAGGGAGACCCAGTACTTC.

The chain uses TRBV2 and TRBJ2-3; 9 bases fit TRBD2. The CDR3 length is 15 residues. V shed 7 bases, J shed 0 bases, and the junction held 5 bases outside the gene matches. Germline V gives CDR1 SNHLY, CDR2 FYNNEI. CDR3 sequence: CASKAGGRSTDTQYF. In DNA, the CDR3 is TGTGCCAGCAAGGCGGGGGGGAGGAGCACAGATACGCAGTATTTT.

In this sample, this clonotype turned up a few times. The CDR3 DNA reads TGTGCCAGCAGACCCGACAGCTACTATGGCTACACCTTC. Amino acid sequence: CASRPDSYYGYTF. The chain recombines TRBV7-9 with TRBJ1-2; perhaps TRBD1 as D (5 bases). Trimming stripped 6 bases from V and 3 bases from J, with 11 bases between. Germline-derived CDR1 and CDR2 are SEHNR and FQNEAQ (reference sequence). This CDR3 has 13 amino acids.